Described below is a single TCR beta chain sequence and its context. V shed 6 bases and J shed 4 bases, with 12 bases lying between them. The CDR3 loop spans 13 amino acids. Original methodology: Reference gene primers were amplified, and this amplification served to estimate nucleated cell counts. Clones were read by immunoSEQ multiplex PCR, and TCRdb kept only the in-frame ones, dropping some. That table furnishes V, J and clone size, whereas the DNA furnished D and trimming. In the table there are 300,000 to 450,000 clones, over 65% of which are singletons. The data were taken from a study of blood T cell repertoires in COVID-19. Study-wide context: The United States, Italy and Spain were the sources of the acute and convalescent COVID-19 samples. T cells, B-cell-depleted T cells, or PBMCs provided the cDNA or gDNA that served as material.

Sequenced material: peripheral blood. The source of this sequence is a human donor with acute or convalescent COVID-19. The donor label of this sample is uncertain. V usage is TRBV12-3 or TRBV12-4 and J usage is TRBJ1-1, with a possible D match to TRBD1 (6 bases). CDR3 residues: CASRLTGFTEAFF. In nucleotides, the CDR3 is TGTGCCAGCAGACTCACAGGGTTCACTGAAGCTTTCTTT.